The rows below give T cell receptor beta chains drawn from one sample of a study of cytomegalovirus exposure and HLA in healthy donors. Here immunoSEQ multiplex PCR was the method, and the copy in TCRdb shows in-frame clones only, minus some. The data show some 180,000 clones, with 70% to 80% seen just once and nearly 3% held by the top ten. The sample comprised PBMCs. Receptors were obtained from a woman younger than 45 in good health and CMV-seronegative. The CDR3 runs from the conserved cysteine through the conserved F or W. Each record gives: D gene, clone size, V gene, J gene, CDR3 DNA, CDR3 protein. The D gene is left open where the match is weak. Clone size is shown for a subset of rows, as once, few, many or a class of expanded clone.

D gene: TRBD2
clone size: few
V gene: TRBV9
J gene: TRBJ2-1
CDR3 DNA: TGTGCCAGCAGCGTAGGTCCCGGGAGGCCGAATTGGAGGGAGCAGTTCTTC
CDR3 protein: CASSVGPGRPNWREQFF

D gene: TRBD2
clone size: NA
V gene: TRBV5-6
J gene: TRBJ2-3
CDR3 DNA: TGTGCCAGCAGCTTGAGTCTTAGCGGGTGGACAGATACGCAGTATTTT
CDR3 protein: CASSLSLSGWTDTQYF

D gene: TRBD1
clone size: NA
V gene: TRBV10-3
J gene: TRBJ2-1
CDR3 DNA: TGTGCCATCAGACCGGGACAGGTCCAGCGGAAGTTCTTC
CDR3 protein: CAIRPGQVQRKFF

D gene: NA
clone size: NA
V gene: TRBV2
J gene: TRBJ2-5
CDR3 DNA: TGTGCCAGCAGAGAGTACCAAGAGACCCAGTACTTC
CDR3 protein: CASREYQETQYF

D gene: NA
clone size: NA
V gene: TRBV29-1
J gene: TRBJ2-1
CDR3 DNA: TGCAGCGGGGGCCACAATGAGCAGTTCTTC
CDR3 protein: CSGGHNEQFF

D gene: NA
clone size: NA
V gene: TRBV7-9
J gene: TRBJ2-7
CDR3 DNA: TGTTCCAGCAGCTTCCCCTCTGGCGGCTACTACTACGAGCAGTACTTC
CDR3 protein: CSSSFPSGGYYYEQYF

D gene: TRBD2
clone size: NA
V gene: TRBV13
J gene: TRBJ2-7
CDR3 DNA: TGTGCCAGCAGCTCGCGGACTAGCGGCCGATCCTACGAGCAGTACTTC
CDR3 protein: CASSSRTSGRSYEQYF

D gene: TRBD1
clone size: NA
V gene: TRBV4-1
J gene: TRBJ2-2
CDR3 DNA: TGCGCCAGCAGTCAAGTGAGGGTGAAAGGTCCGGGACAGCTGACCGGGGAGCTGTTTTTT
CDR3 protein: CASSQVRVKGPGQLTGELFF

D gene: TRBD1
clone size: NA
V gene: TRBV10-3
J gene: TRBJ1-3
CDR3 DNA: TGTGCCACAGCAGGACAGGCTGGAAACACCATATATTTT
CDR3 protein: CATAGQAGNTIYF

D gene: TRBD1
clone size: NA
V gene: TRBV25-1
J gene: TRBJ2-6
CDR3 DNA: TGTGCCAGCAGTGGCGCGGACAGGTCGGGATCTGGGGCCAACGTCCTGACTTTC
CDR3 protein: CASSGADRSGSGANVLTF

D gene: TRBD2
clone size: NA
V gene: TRBV7-9
J gene: TRBJ2-2
CDR3 DNA: TGTGCCAGCAGCTTAGCGAATAGCGGGCGAACGAACACCGGGGAGCTGTTTTTT
CDR3 protein: CASSLANSGRTNTGELFF

D gene: NA
clone size: once
V gene: TRBV28
J gene: TRBJ2-7
CDR3 DNA: TGTGCCAGCACCTCCACTTCTTCGCAGTACTTC
CDR3 protein: CASTSTSSQYF

D gene: NA
clone size: NA
V gene: TRBV19
J gene: TRBJ1-1
CDR3 DNA: TGTGCCAGTTCCCCGGGAACCGACACTGAAGCTTTCTTT
CDR3 protein: CASSPGTDTEAFF

D gene: NA
clone size: NA
V gene: TRBV5-1
J gene: TRBJ1-4
CDR3 DNA: TGCGCCAGCAGTCGGGGCGGGGGTGAAAAACTGTTTTTT
CDR3 protein: CASSRGGGEKLFF

D gene: NA
clone size: NA
V gene: TRBV6-1
J gene: TRBJ1-4
CDR3 DNA: TGTGCCAGCAGTCCTCAACAGGAATACGAAAAACTGTTTTTT
CDR3 protein: CASSPQQEYEKLFF

D gene: TRBD2
clone size: NA
V gene: TRBV29-1
J gene: TRBJ2-3
CDR3 DNA: TGCAGCGTTGATCCTAGCGGGAGTCCTGATACGCAGTATTTT
CDR3 protein: CSVDPSGSPDTQYF